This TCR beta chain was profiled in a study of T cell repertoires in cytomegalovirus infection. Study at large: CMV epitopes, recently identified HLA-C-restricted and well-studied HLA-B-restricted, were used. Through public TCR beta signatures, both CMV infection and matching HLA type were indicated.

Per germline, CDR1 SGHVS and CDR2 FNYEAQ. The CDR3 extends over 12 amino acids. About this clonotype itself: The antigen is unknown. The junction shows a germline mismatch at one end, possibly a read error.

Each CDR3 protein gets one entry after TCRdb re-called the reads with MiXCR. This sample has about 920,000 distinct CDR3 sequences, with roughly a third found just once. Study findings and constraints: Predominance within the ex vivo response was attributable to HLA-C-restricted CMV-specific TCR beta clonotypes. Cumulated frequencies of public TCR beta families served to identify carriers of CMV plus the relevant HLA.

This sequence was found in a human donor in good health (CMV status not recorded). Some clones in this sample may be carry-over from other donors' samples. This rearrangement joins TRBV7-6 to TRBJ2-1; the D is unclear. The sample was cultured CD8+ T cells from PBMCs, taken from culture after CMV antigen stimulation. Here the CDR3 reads CVSSLADNEQFF. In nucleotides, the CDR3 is TGTGTCAGCAGCTTAGCCGACAATGAGCAGTTCTTC.